A single sample gave rise to the 6 T cell receptor beta chains below, sequenced in a study of type 1 regulatory T cells. Using its own MiXCR run on the reads, TCRdb lists one record per CDR3 protein. The table records fewer than 20,000 distinct CDR3 sequences, roughly 10% of them present only once. The sample taken for sequencing was CD4+ T cells, either the whole sample or a sorted fraction (not recorded which). The receptors were sampled from a human donor in good health.

By frequency in the sample, this clonotype is medium-sized. The V and J genes are TRBV28 and TRBJ1-6, with D possibly matching TRBD1 (5 bases). The CDR3 contains 14 residues. In germline, CDR1 is MDHEN, CDR2 SYDVKM. Trimming cost V 10 bases and J 7 bases, with 17 bases left between them. CDR3 coding DNA: TGTGCCACCTACCTCGGGGAGGGGAATTCACCCCTCCACTTT. Translated: CATYLGEGNSPLHF.

This sequence joins TRBV7-3 and TRBJ2-2; D might be TRBD1 (5 bases). Trimming pared 5 bases from V and 4 bases from J, leaving 11 bases between. This CDR3 has 14 amino acids. Germline loops: CDR1 SGHTA, CDR2 FQGTGA. CDR3 DNA: TGTGCCAGCAGCCCCCAGGGTCGCACCGGGGAGCTGTTTTTT. This gives the protein CASSPQGRTGELFF.

This clonotype appeared many times. The CDR3 bases are TGCAGTGCTAGAGATGACGGGAGGATCGCAGATACGCAGTATTTT. Translating it yields CSARDDGRIADTQYF. The genes are TRBV20-1 and TRBJ2-3, with 7 bases matching TRBD2. The CDR3 is made up of 15 amino acids. Per the germline V gene, CDR1 is DFQATT and CDR2 is SNEGSKA (reference sequence). V shed 0 bases and J 4 bases; nucleotides not matched to a gene: 7.

A few counts support this clonotype. V and J are TRBV5-1 and TRBJ2-7; D gene unclear. Deletions cut 0 bases from V and 7 bases from J, with 11 bases between. The CDR3 covers 13 residues. Germline V gene lookup returns CDR1 SGHRS and CDR2 YFSETQ. CDR3 region: CASSLEPLGEQYF. The CDR3 DNA reads TGCGCCAGCAGCTTGGAGCCCCTGGGGGAGCAGTACTTC. Together with reference TRBV5-1 and TRBJ2-7, the CDR3 gives the full variable domain: KAGVTQTPRYLIKTRGQQVTLSCSPISGHRSVSWYQQTPGQGLQFLFEYFSETQRNKGNFPGRFSGRQFSNSRSEMNVSTLELGDSALYLCASSLEPLGEQYFGPGTRLTVT.

This clonotype was counted ten times or more. The chain uses TRBV15 and TRBJ1-4, with 9 positions matching TRBD1. Losses at the gene ends were 0 bases for V and 8 bases for J; bases not matched to a gene: 7. Germline lookup yields CDR1 LNHNV and CDR2 YYDKDF (reference sequence). The CDR3 consists of 16 residues. CDR3 protein: CATSRDKRDRAEKLFF. For the CDR3, the DNA is TGTGCCACCAGCAGAGATAAAAGGGACAGGGCCGAAAAACTGTTTTTT.

In its sample, this clonotype was seen a few times. The gene calls are TRBV7-2 and TRBJ2-7; 7 bases are a match to TRBD1. V was clipped by 2 bases and J by 5 bases; unmatched bases: 9. From germline, CDR1 is SGHTA and CDR2 FQGNSA. The CDR3 spans 15 residues. The CDR3 region has the DNA TGTGCCAGCAGCTTAATGACAGGGCTATTCAACGAGCAGTACTTC. This gives the protein CASSLMTGLFNEQYF.